The clone carrying this T cell receptor beta chain was recorded many times. The antigen remains unidentified. The data originate from a study of liver allograft versus peripheral blood T cells. Study-level information: Comparing T cell receptor repertoires in transplanted livers with those in recipients' peripheral blood was part of the design.

Regarding the study as a whole: Liver allografts reportedly held T cell receptor repertoires unlike those in peripheral blood.

The CDR3 sequence is 16 residues long. Trimming removed 4 bases from V and 5 bases from J; junction bases left unmatched: 10. Looked up from germline, CDR1 is SGHNT and CDR2 is YYREEE (reference sequence). TCRdb called the reads again in MiXCR, with one record for every CDR3 protein. Of more than 10,000 distinct CDR3 sequences detected, roughly 20% appear once; the ten largest clones hold roughly 2%. The rearrangement uses TRBV5-4 and TRBJ2-1; TRBD1 agrees at 9 bases. The receptor comes from a human patient who had a liver transplant. Some T cells may be provided by the graft donor. In DNA, the CDR3 is TGTGCCAGCAGCCAGGGGACAGGGCTCGGGAACAATGAGCAGTTCTTC. It is translated as CASSQGTGLGNNEQFF.